This entry lists 30 T cell receptor beta chains sequenced from one sample in a study of cytomegalovirus exposure and HLA in healthy donors (dated by TCRdb to about 2017). The protocol used for the library was the immunoSEQ multiplex PCR assay. The multiplex PCR relied on a mix of 60 forward primers for TCR Vbeta segments and 13 reverse primers for TCR Jbeta segments. In its TCRdb copy, this immuneACCESS table keeps in-frame sequences only and misses some clones. Where compared with another copy, unresolved V genes explain less than half of these, and the others have no known cause. Across this sample there are a few hundred thousand clones, with approximately 90% seen only once. The biggest ten clones account for roughly 1% of the sample. Specimen: PBMCs. The receptors stem from a woman under 30 in good health and CMV-seronegative.

The chain carries TRBV9 and TRBJ2-3; 7 positions agree with TRBD1. Per germline, CDR1 SGDLS and CDR2 YYNGEE. Trimming at V came to 4 bases and at J to 3 bases, leaving 8 bases not matched to a gene. The CDR3 covers 15 residues. In nucleotides, the CDR3 is TGTGCCAGCAGCCTAAGACAGGGAGAAACAGATACGCAGTATTTT. It codes for CASSLRQGETDTQYF.

The chain carries TRBV7-9 and TRBJ2-1; 7 bases align to TRBD1. The CDR3 is made up of 14 amino acids. V shed 8 bases, J shed 4 bases, and the junction held 8 bases outside the gene matches. CDR1 SEHNR and CDR2 FQNEAQ come from the germline V gene (reference sequence). CDR3 residues: CASPKGGLYNEQFF. The CDR3, as DNA: TGTGCCAGCCCAAAAGGGGGCTTGTACAATGAGCAGTTCTTC. Combining the CDR3 with reference TRBV7-9 and TRBJ2-1 gives the whole variable domain DTGVSQNPRHKITKRGQNVTFRCDPISEHNRLYWYRQTLGQGPEFLTYFQNEAQLEKSRLLSDRFSAERPKGSFSTLEIQRTEQGDSAMYLCASPKGGLYNEQFFGPGTRLTVL.

This chain uses TRBV11-2 with TRBJ2-7; 10 nucleotides agree with TRBD2. The CDR3 spans 15 residues. V lost 6 bases and J lost 3; bases outside the gene matches: 8. Germline assignment: CDR1 SGHAT and CDR2 FQNNGV. This CDR3 reads CASRAGTSAVYEQYF. The CDR3 nucleotides read TGTGCCAGCAGGGCCGGGACTAGCGCAGTCTACGAGCAGTACTTC.

The chain carries TRBV7-2 and TRBJ1-5, with D perhaps TRBD1 (5 bases). Germline V gene data show CDR1 as SGHTA and CDR2 as FQGNSA. With 1 base removed from V and 6 bases from J, the gap between germline ends came to 13 bases. This CDR3 has 15 residues. The CDR3 is CASSLEAGRTQPQHF. In DNA, the CDR3 is TGTGCCAGCAGCTTAGAGGCGGGGCGTACTCAGCCCCAGCATTTT.

The chain joins TRBV7-9 to TRBJ2-3; D gene ambiguous. The germline CDR1 and CDR2 sequences are SEHNR and FQNEAQ (reference sequence). V was trimmed by 1 base and J by 4 bases, leaving 12 bases between them. This CDR3 comprises 15 residues. CDR3 sequence (DNA): TGTGCCAGCAGCTTAGGCGAGTATGCGGCAGATACGCAGTATTTT. Protein sequence: CASSLGEYAADTQYF.

This clone was counted once. J is TRBJ2-1 and V is TRBV4-1; the D is unclear. Germline CDR1 and CDR2: MGHRA and YSYEKL. Trimming cost V 1 base and J 5 bases, with 15 bases left between them. The CDR3 totals 16 residues. DNA of the CDR3: TGCGCCAGCAGCCAAGGGCAGTCGCCACAGAACAATGAGCAGTTCTTC. Translated, it gives CASSQGQSPQNNEQFF.

The chain uses TRBV27 and TRBJ1-4, with D perhaps matching TRBD1 (5 bases). V was cut by 5 bases and J by 7 bases, with 17 bases left in between. The CDR3 spans 15 residues. CDR1 MNHEY and CDR2 SMNVEV come from the germline V gene (reference sequence). CDR3 residues: CASSPTSRVAEKLFF. The CDR3 nucleotides read TGTGCCAGCAGTCCTACGAGCAGGGTGGCTGAAAAACTGTTTTTT.

The V call is TRBV5-5, the J call TRBJ1-2; 7 positions agree with TRBD1. The CDR3 runs to 14 residues. With 2 bases clipped from V and 10 bases from J, the junction kept 11 bases outside the gene matches. The V gene's germline CDR1 is SGHKS and CDR2 YYEKEE (reference sequence). CDR3 nucleotides: TGTGCCAGCAGCTTCCCAGGACAGGATAGGGTCTACACCTTC. Protein product: CASSFPGQDRVYTF. Using reference TRBV5-5 and TRBJ1-2 for the parts outside the CDR3, the full variable domain is DAGVTQSPTHLIKTRGQQVTLRCSPISGHKSVSWYQQVLGQGPQFIFQYYEKEERGRGNFPDRFSARQFPNYSSELNVNALLLGDSALYLCASSFPGQDRVYTFGSGTRLTVV.

The genes are TRBV27 and TRBJ2-1; 10 nucleotides line up with TRBD2. V trimming: 5 bases; J trimming: 2 bases; junction bases outside the gene matches: 6. The CDR3 loop spans 16 amino acids. Germline V lookup: CDR1 MNHEY, CDR2 SMNVEV (reference sequence). The CDR3 is CASSKLAGAAYNEQFF. Here the CDR3 DNA reads TGTGCCAGCAGTAAGCTAGCGGGGGCCGCCTACAATGAGCAGTTCTTC.

V and J are TRBV9 and TRBJ2-7; no reliable D call. With 0 bases removed from V and 4 bases from J, the gap between germline ends came to 8 bases. The CDR3 spans 13 residues. From germline, CDR1 is SGDLS and CDR2 YYNGEE. Here the CDR3 reads CASSVGGWYEQYF. CDR3 coding DNA: TGTGCCAGCAGCGTAGGTGGCTGGTACGAGCAGTACTTC.

The V call is TRBV27, the J call TRBJ2-3; TRBD2 aligns across 13 bases. Germline V gives CDR1 MNHEY, CDR2 SMNVEV (reference sequence). V shed 8 bases and J 2 bases; nucleotides not matched to a gene: 7. The CDR3 loop spans 16 amino acids. CDR3: CASATGTSGTTDTQYF. The CDR3 nucleotides read TGTGCCAGCGCCACCGGGACTAGCGGGACCACAGATACGCAGTATTTT.

Comment on this clone: The germline gene is not matched at one end of the junction; a read error may be the cause. The gene calls are TRBV4-2 and TRBJ2-5, with 7 bases lining up with TRBD2. Germline V gives CDR1 LGHNA, CDR2 YNFKEQ. This CDR3 region has 14 residues. CDR3 sequence reads: CASNQAAGEETQYF. In DNA form, the CDR3 reads TGTGCCAGCAACCAAGCTGCGGGGGAAGAGACCCAGTACTTC.

The rearrangement uses TRBV7-8 and TRBJ2-1; possibly TRBD2 for D (5 bases). CDR1 is SGHVS and CDR2 is FQNEAQ in the germline V gene. V gave up 5 bases and J gave up 4 bases, with 9 bases separating them. This CDR3 is built from 13 residues. The CDR3 loop reads CASSQPGYNEQFF. The CDR3 DNA sequence: TGTGCCAGCAGCCAGCCGGGGTACAATGAGCAGTTCTTC.

V gene TRBV19 combines with J gene TRBJ1-2, with a tentative D call TRBD1 (6 bases). Trimming stripped 7 bases from V and 6 bases from J, with 15 bases between. This CDR3 contains 13 residues. Germline assignment: CDR1 LNHDA and CDR2 SQIVND (reference sequence). CDR3 nucleotide sequence: TGTGCCAGTACCGATACAGGGCTCAATGGCTACACCTTC. Translated, it gives CASTDTGLNGYTF.

The chain recombines TRBV5-1 with TRBJ2-7, with 9 bases matching TRBD1. In germline, CDR1 is SGHRS, CDR2 YFSETQ. The CDR3 is made up of 16 amino acids. The trim removed 0 bases at V and 0 bases at J, leaving 4 bases unmatched. The CDR3: CASSLGTGAVSYEQYF. CDR3 nucleotide sequence: TGCGCCAGCAGCTTGGGGACAGGGGCCGTCTCCTACGAGCAGTACTTC.

V usage is TRBV7-2 and J usage is TRBJ2-4, with D perhaps TRBD1 (6 bases). The ends were cut back, 0 bases at V and 3 bases at J, with 15 bases in the middle. Per germline, CDR1 SGHTA and CDR2 FQGNSA. The CDR3 runs to 17 residues. In DNA form, the CDR3 reads TGTGCCAGCAGCTTAGCAGGACCAGGACAGAACAAAAACATTCAGTACTTC. Translation gives CASSLAGPGQNKNIQYF. The complete variable domain, with remaining parts taken from reference TRBV7-2 and TRBJ2-4, reads GAGVSQSPSNKVTEKGKDVELRCDPISGHTALYWYRQSLGQGLEFLIYFQGNSAPDKSGLPSDRFSAERTGGSVSTLTIQRTQQEDSAVYLCASSLAGPGQNKNIQYFGAGTRLSVL.

This chain links TRBV5-6 with TRBJ1-2, with D unresolved. Germline V gene data show CDR1 as SGHDT and CDR2 as YYEEEE. This CDR3 is 12 amino acids long. Trimming removed 4 bases from V and 0 bases from J, with 4 bases in between. DNA of the CDR3: TGTGCCAGCAGCGTAACTAACTATGGCTACACCTTC. It translates to CASSVTNYGYTF.

The V and J genes are TRBV9 and TRBJ1-1, with TRBD1 matching 10 bases. With V trimmed by 7 bases and J by 1 base, 1 base remained unmatched. In germline, CDR1 is SGDLS, CDR2 YYNGEE. The CDR3 is 13 residues long. The CDR3 is CASGTGANTEAFF. The CDR3 DNA reads TGTGCCAGCGGGACAGGGGCGAACACTGAAGCTTTCTTT.

The chain is built from TRBV29-1 and TRBJ1-2, with D unresolved. The CDR3 is made up of 12 amino acids. V lost 3 bases and J 2 bases, leaving 7 bases between the germline ends. The germline CDR1 and CDR2 sequences are SQVTM and ANQGSEA. The CDR3 nucleotides are TGCAGCGTTGATTTGAGAAACTATGGCTACACCTTC. As protein: CSVDLRNYGYTF. The whole variable domain, filled in from reference TRBV29-1 and TRBJ1-2, reads SAVISQKPSRDICQRGTSLTIQCQVDSQVTMMFWYRQQPGQSLTLIATANQGSEATYESGFVIDKFPISRPNLTFSTLTVSNMSPEDSSIYLCSVDLRNYGYTFGSGTRLTVV.

The rearrangement joins TRBV7-2 to TRBJ2-7; weak D call: TRBD2 (5 bases). Germline V CDR1 and CDR2: SGHTA, FQGNSA. The CDR3 sequence is 14 residues long. The V end lost 6 bases, the J end lost 0 bases, and 12 bases lay between the germline ends. The CDR3 sequence: CASRSGGSSYEQYF. In nucleotides, the CDR3 is TGTGCCAGCAGATCCGGAGGCAGCTCCTACGAGCAGTACTTC.

The sample holds a few counts of this clone. The J gene is TRBJ2-1, the V gene TRBV7-3, with TRBD2 identical over 10 bases. The CDR3 length is 15 residues. J gave up 6 bases and V 0 bases, and 2 bases lay outside the gene matches. Germline loops: CDR1 SGHTA, CDR2 FQGTGA. CDR3 protein: CASSLTGLASNEQFF. CDR3 nucleotide sequence: TGTGCCAGCAGCTTAACGGGACTAGCGTCCAATGAGCAGTTCTTC. The variable domain in full, with the rest retrieved from reference TRBV7-3 and TRBJ2-1, is GAGVSQTPSNKVTEKGKYVELRCDPISGHTALYWYRQSLGQGPEFLIYFQGTGAADDSGLPNDRFFAVRPEGSVSTLKIQRTERGDSAVYLCASSLTGLASNEQFFGPGTRLTVL.

The gene calls are TRBV5-1 and TRBJ2-1; D possibly corresponds to TRBD1 (6 bases). V dropped 2 bases and J dropped 8 bases, with 14 bases sitting between them. The CDR3 is made up of 14 amino acids. The germline gives CDR1 SGHRS, CDR2 YFSETQ. CDR3 region: CASSFQGLGDEQFF. CDR3 DNA: TGCGCCAGCAGCTTCCAGGGGTTGGGCGATGAGCAGTTCTTC.

V and J are TRBV5-1 and TRBJ2-1; no definite D call. Germline assignment: CDR1 SGHRS and CDR2 YFSETQ. V lost 6 bases, J lost 0 bases, and 10 bases lay in between. The CDR3 consists of 14 residues. CDR3 amino acids: CASTSRSSYNEQFF. In DNA, the CDR3 is TGCGCCAGCACCAGTAGGAGCTCCTACAATGAGCAGTTCTTC.

The V and J genes are TRBV6-5 and TRBJ2-7, with D perhaps TRBD1 (5 bases). In germline, CDR1 is MNHEY, CDR2 SVGAGI. Trimming shortened V by 1 base and J by 6 bases, and 10 bases separated the two germline ends. This CDR3 spans 13 amino acids. The CDR3 here is CASSYYRTSEQYF. CDR3 bases: TGTGCCAGCAGTTACTACAGGACAAGCGAGCAGTACTTC.

This chain uses TRBV9 with TRBJ1-2; D gene ambiguous. V lost 6 bases, J lost 8 bases, and 14 bases lay in between. The germline gives CDR1 SGDLS, CDR2 YYNGEE. CDR3 length equals 12 residues. CDR3 bases: TGTGCCAGCACCACCGAGAGTTCGGGCTACACCTTC. It specifies CASTTESSGYTF.

As for this clone: The same CDR3 can be traced to other DNA sequences in this sample. This sequence joins TRBV27 and TRBJ1-2; no reliable D call. The germline CDR1 and CDR2 sequences are MNHEY and SMNVEV (reference sequence). The CDR3 is 13 residues long. Trimming pared 3 bases from V and 1 base from J, leaving 6 bases between. The CDR3 nucleotides are TGTGCCAGCAGTTTGGGCAGTAACTATGGCTACACCTTC. Amino acid sequence: CASSLGSNYGYTF.

The rearrangement uses TRBV4-2 and TRBJ1-4; 7 nucleotides line up with TRBD1. The V and J ends lost 3 bases and 8 bases, in that order; junction bases with no gene match: 12. The germline V gene encodes CDR1 LGHNA and CDR2 YNFKEQ. This CDR3 is 16 amino acids long. The CDR3 coding sequence is TGTGCCAGCAGCCACAGGCCGGGACAGCAGGGGGAAAAACTGTTTTTT. Amino acids: CASSHRPGQQGEKLFF.

This clone came up once. V and J are TRBV5-4 and TRBJ2-1; 11 positions match TRBD2. The ends lost 2 bases at V and 6 bases at J; junction bases unmatched: 7. This CDR3 is built from 16 residues. Germline-derived CDR1 and CDR2 are SGHNT and YYREEE (reference sequence). The CDR3 bases are TGTGCCAGCAGCTTAGTAGCGGGAGGGCCCGCCAATGAGCAGTTCTTC. Translation: CASSLVAGGPANEQFF.

V usage is TRBV11-3 and J usage is TRBJ2-7, with TRBD1 matching 7 bases. V shed 4 bases and J 3 bases; nucleotides not matched to a gene: 6. The CDR3 is made up of 14 amino acids. Germline V gene sequence: CDR1 SGHNT, CDR2 YENEEA. CDR3 nucleotides: TGTGCCAGCAGCTCTCGGGACAGTGGCTACGAGCAGTACTTC. It translates to CASSSRDSGYEQYF.

The V and J genes are TRBV9 and TRBJ2-7; the match to TRBD2 covers 10 bases. Germline CDR1 is SGDLS and CDR2 is YYNGEE. The CDR3 runs to 17 residues. The J segment lost 4 bases and the V segment lost 0 bases, leaving 10 bases of the junction unmatched. CDR3 sequence reads: CASSVGLAGTLVYEQYF. CDR3 coding DNA: TGTGCCAGCAGCGTAGGACTAGCGGGTACACTGGTATACGAGCAGTACTTC.